The clone carrying this T cell receptor beta chain appeared a single time. The V gene's germline CDR1 is SGDLS and CDR2 YYNGEE. The CDR3 consists of 17 residues. V lost 5 bases and J lost 6, with 24 bases in between. Samples were taken several times over chemoradiotherapy. Sequencing used immunoSEQ multiplex PCR; TCRdb keeps in-frame clones, though not all of them. The sample contains fewer than 25,000 clones, 80% to 90% of which appear only once. This record belongs to a study of chemoradiotherapy in HPV16-positive cancers. The sample was blood, taken from a patient who underwent chemoradiotherapy. The TCR sequence derives from a human donor with HPV-associated anogenital cancer. J is TRBJ2-1 and V is TRBV9; TRBD2 might be the D (7 bases). CDR3 nucleotides: TGTGCCAGCAGTCGAGGGGGGGGTCCAACTATGGGCAATGAGCAGTTCTTC. Its translation is CASSRGGGPTMGNEQFF. The variable domain in full, with the rest retrieved from reference TRBV9 and TRBJ2-1, is DSGVTQTPKHLITATGQRVTLRCSPRSGDLSVYWYQQSLDQGLQFLIQYYNGEERAKGNILERFSAQQFPDLHSELNLSSLELGDSALYFCASSRGGGPTMGNEQFFGPGTRLTVL.